These 24 T cell receptor beta chains originate from one sample sequenced in a study of sequential checkpoint blockade in melanoma. The treatment denotes: randomized to nivolumab then ipilimumab (arm A) or the reverse (arm B). Clones were read by immunoSEQ multiplex PCR, and TCRdb kept only the in-frame ones, dropping some. The data contain around 11,000 clones, approximately 80% of them seen just once; the ten biggest clones take up under 65%. The sequencing used CD8+ T cells sorted from blood (inferred from file names), collected from a patient given nivolumab and ipilimumab in sequence. The receptors were sampled from a human donor with melanoma.

The CDR3 sequence: CASTSYRDSSNQPQHF. CDR3 bases: TGTGCCAGCACGAGCTACCGGGACAGTAGCAATCAGCCCCAGCATTTT. The chain is built from TRBV19 and TRBJ1-5, with TRBD1 matching over 7 bases. The V gene end was trimmed by 9 bases and the J gene end by 0 bases; junction bases not matched to a gene: 11. Germline CDR1 reads LNHDA; CDR2 reads SQIVND (reference sequence). CDR3 length: 16 amino acids.

The chain has TRBV6-6 and TRBJ2-7, with D possibly matching TRBD2 (6 bases). The CDR3 loop spans 15 amino acids. Germline V gene lookup returns CDR1 MNHNY and CDR2 SVGAGI (reference sequence). The V end lost 2 bases, the J end lost 5 bases, and 16 bases lay between the germline ends. Written as DNA, the CDR3 is TGTGCCAGCAGTTACGGTCCGGGGGTAGTCGACGAGCAGTACTTC. It translates to CASSYGPGVVDEQYF.

V gene TRBV5-1 combines with J gene TRBJ2-6; 10 nucleotides agree with TRBD1. Germline CDR1 is SGHRS and CDR2 is YFSETQ. Trimming took 4 bases from V and 0 from J; bases not matched to a gene: 7. The CDR3 has 18 amino acids. The CDR3 here is CASSLRQGAISGANVLTF. In DNA, the CDR3 is TGCGCCAGCAGCCTGAGACAGGGGGCCATCTCTGGGGCCAACGTCCTGACTTTC. The full variable domain, with the rest looked up from reference TRBV5-1 and TRBJ2-6, is KAGVTQTPRYLIKTRGQQVTLSCSPISGHRSVSWYQQTPGQGLQFLFEYFSETQRNKGNFPGRFSGRQFSNSRSEMNVSTLELGDSALYLCASSLRQGAISGANVLTFGAGSRLTVL.

This chain connects TRBV7-3 to TRBJ1-1; D ambiguous. Trimming took 2 bases from V and 5 from J, leaving 12 bases between them. The CDR3 consists of 14 residues. Germline V gives CDR1 SGHTA, CDR2 FQGTGA. In DNA, the CDR3 is TGTGCCAGCAGCTTAGGCCTGGGAGCGACTGAAGCTTTCTTT. It yields the protein CASSLGLGATEAFF. The variable domain in full, completed from reference TRBV7-3 and TRBJ1-1, reads GAGVSQTPSNKVTEKGKYVELRCDPISGHTALYWYRQSLGQGPEFLIYFQGTGAADDSGLPNDRFFAVRPEGSVSTLKIQRTERGDSAVYLCASSLGLGATEAFFGQGTRLTVV.

The chain links TRBV28 to TRBJ2-7; tentative D call: TRBD1 (6 bases). The germline V gene has CDR1 MDHEN and CDR2 SYDVKM. This CDR3 comprises 14 residues. V shed 4 bases and J shed 5 bases, with 15 bases lying between them. The CDR3 here is CASSSYREYHEQYF. The CDR3 nucleotides read TGTGCCAGCAGTTCCTACAGGGAATACCACGAGCAGTACTTC.

This chain connects TRBV6-6 to TRBJ2-7; unclear D gene. The CDR3 spans 13 residues. Deletions cut 3 bases from V and 3 bases from J, with 9 bases between. Germline V CDR1 and CDR2: MNHNY, SVGAGI (reference sequence). This CDR3 reads CASSYASGYEQYF. In DNA, the CDR3 is TGTGCCAGCAGTTATGCCAGTGGCTACGAGCAGTACTTC.

The chain couples TRBV27 to TRBJ2-7; the D gene is possibly TRBD2 (6 bases). This CDR3 region has 14 residues. Looked up from germline, CDR1 is MNHEY and CDR2 is SMNVEV (reference sequence). The V end lost 6 bases, the J end lost 0 bases, and 12 bases lay between the germline ends. CDR3 amino acids: CASSPLEGSYEQYF. DNA for the CDR3: TGTGCCAGCAGCCCCCTGGAGGGCTCCTACGAGCAGTACTTC.

This sequence joins TRBV4-2 and TRBJ2-3; 12 bases line up with TRBD2. CDR1 is LGHNA, CDR2 YNFKEQ, per germline. CDR3 length: 15 residues. The V and J ends lost 0 bases and 15 bases, in that order; junction bases with no gene match: 10. CDR3 loop: CASSQEKLAGGQHYF. The CDR3 DNA follows: TGTGCCAGCAGCCAAGAGAAGCTAGCGGGGGGGCAACATTATTTT.

This clone has just a few counts. The chain employs TRBV4-3 and TRBJ1-1; D is unclear. The CDR3 has 12 amino acids. V lost 4 bases, J lost 4 bases, and 7 bases lay in between. Germline V lookup: CDR1 LGHNA, CDR2 YSLEER. As DNA, the CDR3 is TGCGCCAGCAGCCCGGAGGGCACTGAAGCTTTCTTT. Its translation is CASSPEGTEAFF.

The V call is TRBV5-1, the J call TRBJ2-7; 9 bases fit TRBD1. Losses at the gene ends were 1 base for V and 4 bases for J; bases not matched to a gene: 3. Germline V gene sequence: CDR1 SGHRS, CDR2 YFSETQ. CDR3 length equals 14 residues. The CDR3 bases are TGCGCCAGCAGCTTGTTACAGGGGGCGTACGAGCAGTACTTC. Its protein product is CASSLLQGAYEQYF.

The V call is TRBV7-6, the J call TRBJ1-1; D might be TRBD1 (6 bases). Germline V gene lookup returns CDR1 SGHVS and CDR2 FNYEAQ. The V end lost 4 bases, the J end lost 4 bases, and 22 bases lay between the germline ends. The CDR3 consists of 17 residues. In nucleotides, the CDR3 is TGTGCCAGCAGCTACTCGACTATAACAGGGATGGGCACTGAAGCTTTCTTT. Translated, it gives CASSYSTITGMGTEAFF.

The chain has TRBV5-1 and TRBJ2-7, with TRBD2 matching 8 bases. This CDR3 spans 14 amino acids. V lost 1 base and J lost 3; bases outside the gene matches: 3. Germline CDR1 SGHRS, CDR2 YFSETQ. The CDR3 coding sequence is TGCGCCAGCAGCTTGAGGCGGGGGGTCTACGAGCAGTACTTC. Its translation is CASSLRRGVYEQYF.

V and J are TRBV7-8 and TRBJ2-7, with a possible D match to TRBD1 (6 bases). Trimming removed 3 bases from V and 4 bases from J, with 13 bases in between. This CDR3 spans 14 amino acids. Germline V CDR1 and CDR2: SGHVS, FQNEAQ. The CDR3 here is CASSLQGKWYEQYF. The DNA for the CDR3 is TGTGCCAGCAGCTTGCAGGGGAAGTGGTACGAGCAGTACTTC.

DNA of the CDR3: TGTGCCAGCAGCCAAGTCGAACTAGCGGCAAACTACGAGCAGTACTTC. Its protein is CASSQVELAANYEQYF. The chain couples TRBV4-2 to TRBJ2-5, with TRBD2 matching 8 bases. The J call may be faulty, since TRBJ2-7 better matches the DNA end. Germline CDR1 LGHNA, CDR2 YNFKEQ. This CDR3 has 16 residues.

The chain combines TRBV7-9 with TRBJ2-6, with 8 bases identical to TRBD1. Germline V gene sequence: CDR1 SEHNR, CDR2 FQNEAQ (reference sequence). The CDR3 is 14 amino acids. V trimming: 4 bases; J trimming: 16 bases; junction bases outside the gene matches: 12. The CDR3: CASSSTGGEGPLTF. CDR3 coding DNA: TGTGCCAGCAGCTCTACAGGGGGAGAAGGTCCGCTGACTTTC.

This chain links TRBV5-8 with TRBJ1-2; D not certain. CDR3 length equals 15 residues. CDR1 SGHTS and CDR2 YDEGEE come from the germline V gene. V lost 1 base and J 2 bases, leaving 12 bases between the germline ends. This CDR3 is CASSLFRRENYGYTF. The CDR3 DNA follows: TGTGCCAGCAGCTTGTTTCGGAGAGAAAACTATGGCTACACCTTC.

This clone was counted a single time. The V call is TRBV7-9, the J call TRBJ2-7; D is undetermined. V was clipped by 1 base and J by 4 bases, with 11 bases between them. There are 14 residues in the CDR3. In germline, CDR1 is SEHNR, CDR2 FQNEAQ (reference sequence). In DNA form, the CDR3 reads TGTGCCAGCAGCTTAGACTTCCAGACTTACGAGCAGTACTTC. It specifies CASSLDFQTYEQYF.

The chain recombines TRBV7-2 with TRBJ2-7; 8 positions agree with TRBD1. The CDR3 runs to 12 residues. Unmatched junction bases numbered 3, after V lost 5 bases and J lost 6 bases. CDR1 and CDR2 (germline): SGHTA, FQGNSA. CDR3 protein: CASSQTGVEQYF. CDR3 bases: TGTGCCAGCAGCCAGACAGGGGTCGAGCAGTACTTC.

This chain uses TRBV6-5 with TRBJ1-2, with 7 positions matching TRBD1. The ends lost 5 bases at V and 1 base at J; junction bases unmatched: 7. The CDR3 covers 15 residues. In germline, CDR1 is MNHEY, CDR2 SVGAGI. CDR3 protein: CASSIRQGHNYGYTF. DNA of the CDR3: TGTGCCAGCAGTATTCGACAGGGCCATAACTATGGCTACACCTTC.

This sequence joins TRBV5-1 and TRBJ1-5; maybe TRBD1 (5 bases). The CDR3 sequence is 15 residues long. Germline values: CDR1 SGHRS, CDR2 YFSETQ. Trimming pared 1 base from V and 0 bases from J, leaving 8 bases between. Written as DNA, the CDR3 is TGCGCCAGCAGCTTGACAGGCGATAGCAATCAGCCCCAGCATTTT. Translating it yields CASSLTGDSNQPQHF.

The J gene is TRBJ2-7, the V gene TRBV6-5; no clear D. The CDR3 runs 15 residues. The V gene's germline CDR1 is MNHEY and CDR2 SVGAGI. V was shortened by 4 bases and J by 0 bases, with 13 bases between the two germline ends. The CDR3 reads CASSLAGEYSYEQYF. In DNA, the CDR3 is TGTGCCAGCAGTTTGGCAGGCGAATACTCCTACGAGCAGTACTTC.

V usage is TRBV28 and J usage is TRBJ1-6; TRBD1 might be the D (5 bases). V lost 3 bases, J lost 9 bases, and 12 bases lay in between. Germline CDR1 MDHEN, CDR2 SYDVKM. The CDR3 totals 14 residues. The DNA of the CDR3 is TGTGCCAGCAGTTTCGGCCAGGGTGGTTCACCCCTCCACTTT. Its protein product is CASSFGQGGSPLHF.

The J gene is TRBJ1-1, the V gene TRBV27; D perhaps matches TRBD1 (5 bases). CDR3 size: 14 residues. Germline CDR1 is MNHEY and CDR2 is SMNVEV (reference sequence). V was trimmed by 5 bases and J by 4 bases, leaving 14 bases between them. Here the CDR3 DNA reads TGTGCCAGCAGTCCGTCAGGGCTGGGCACTGAAGCTTTCTTT. Amino acid sequence: CASSPSGLGTEAFF.

In the case of this clone: The identical CDR3 is also encoded by other nucleotide sequences in the sample. The rearrangement links TRBV6-6 to TRBJ1-6; tentative D call: TRBD1 (5 bases). This CDR3 region has 14 residues. V was clipped by 5 bases and J by 7 bases, with 12 bases between them. Germline CDR1 and CDR2: MNHNY and SVGAGI (reference sequence). The CDR3 coding sequence is TGTGCCAGCAGTGATTATACAGGAAATTCACCCCTCCACTTT. Translating gives CASSDYTGNSPLHF.